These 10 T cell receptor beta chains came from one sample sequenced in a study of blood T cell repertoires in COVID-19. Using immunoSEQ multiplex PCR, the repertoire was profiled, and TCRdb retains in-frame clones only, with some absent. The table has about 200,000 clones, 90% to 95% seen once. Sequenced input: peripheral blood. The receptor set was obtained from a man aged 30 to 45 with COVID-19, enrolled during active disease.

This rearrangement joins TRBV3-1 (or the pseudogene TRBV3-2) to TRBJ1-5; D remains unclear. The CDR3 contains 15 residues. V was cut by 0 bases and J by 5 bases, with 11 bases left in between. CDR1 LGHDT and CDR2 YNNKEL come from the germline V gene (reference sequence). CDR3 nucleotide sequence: TGTGCCAGCAGCCAAGATATCACAGAAGATCAGCCCCAGCATTTT. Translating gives CASSQDITEDQPQHF.

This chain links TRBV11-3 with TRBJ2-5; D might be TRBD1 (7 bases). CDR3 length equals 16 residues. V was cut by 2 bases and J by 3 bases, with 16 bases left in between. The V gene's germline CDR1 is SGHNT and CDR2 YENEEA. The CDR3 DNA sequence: TGTGCCAGCAGCTTAAGTGGACAGGAGGGGGAAGAGACCCAGTACTTC. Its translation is CASSLSGQEGEETQYF.

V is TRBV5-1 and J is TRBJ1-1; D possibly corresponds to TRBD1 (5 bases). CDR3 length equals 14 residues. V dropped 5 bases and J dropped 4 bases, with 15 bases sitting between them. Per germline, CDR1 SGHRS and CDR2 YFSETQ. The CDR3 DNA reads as TGCGCCAGCAGTCGCTCCTTAGACAGCACTGAAGCTTTCTTT. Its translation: CASSRSLDSTEAFF.

CDR3 in amino acids: CASSPLGQTATNEKLFF. The CDR3 nucleotides read TGTGCCAGCTCACCATTAGGCCAAACAGCAACTAATGAAAAACTGTTTTTT. The chain couples TRBV18 to TRBJ1-4; D unclear. Trimming removed 2 bases at V and 0 bases at J, with 13 bases between. This CDR3 is 17 amino acids long. Germline lookup yields CDR1 KGHSH and CDR2 LQKENI.

CDR3 in amino acids: CASSQEWGEPWNEQFF. The CDR3 coding sequence is TGTGCCAGCAGCCAAGAGTGGGGGGAGCCCTGGAATGAGCAGTTCTTC. The J gene is TRBJ2-1, the V gene TRBV4-2, with D tentatively TRBD2 (6 bases). Germline V gives CDR1 LGHNA, CDR2 YNFKEQ. The CDR3 sequence is 16 residues long. The ends were cut back, 0 bases at V and 7 bases at J, with 16 bases in the middle.

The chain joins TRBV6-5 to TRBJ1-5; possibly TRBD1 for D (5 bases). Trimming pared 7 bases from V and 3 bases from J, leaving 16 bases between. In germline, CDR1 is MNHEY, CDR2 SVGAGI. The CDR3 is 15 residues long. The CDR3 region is CASKRDQNFNQPQHF. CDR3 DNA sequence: TGTGCCAGCAAGCGGGACCAAAATTTCAATCAGCCCCAGCATTTT.

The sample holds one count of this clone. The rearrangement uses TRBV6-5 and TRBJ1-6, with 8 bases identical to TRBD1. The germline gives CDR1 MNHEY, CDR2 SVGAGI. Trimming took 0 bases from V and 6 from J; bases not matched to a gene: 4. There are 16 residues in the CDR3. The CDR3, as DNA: TGTGCCAGCAGTTACTCGTTGGGACAGGTTAATTCACCCCTCCACTTT. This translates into CASSYSLGQVNSPLHF.

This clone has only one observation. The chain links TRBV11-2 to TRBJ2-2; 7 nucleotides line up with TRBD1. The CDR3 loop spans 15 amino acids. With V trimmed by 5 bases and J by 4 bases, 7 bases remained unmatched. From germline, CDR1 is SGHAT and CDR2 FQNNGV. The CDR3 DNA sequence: TGTGCCAGCAGCGCACAGGGGACGGGCACCGGGGAGCTGTTTTTT. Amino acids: CASSAQGTGTGELFF.

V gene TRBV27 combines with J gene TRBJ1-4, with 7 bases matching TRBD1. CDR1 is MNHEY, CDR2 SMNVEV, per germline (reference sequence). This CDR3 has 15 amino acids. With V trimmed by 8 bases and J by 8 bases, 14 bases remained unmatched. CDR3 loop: CASGTQTGMDEKLFF. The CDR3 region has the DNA TGTGCCAGCGGAACTCAGACAGGGATGGACGAAAAACTGTTTTTT. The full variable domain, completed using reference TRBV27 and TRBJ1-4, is EAQVTQNPRYLITVTGKKLTVTCSQNMNHEYMSWYRQDPGLGLRQIYYSMNVEVTDKGDVPEGYKVSRKEKRNFPLILESPSPNQTSLYFCASGTQTGMDEKLFFGSGTQLSVL.

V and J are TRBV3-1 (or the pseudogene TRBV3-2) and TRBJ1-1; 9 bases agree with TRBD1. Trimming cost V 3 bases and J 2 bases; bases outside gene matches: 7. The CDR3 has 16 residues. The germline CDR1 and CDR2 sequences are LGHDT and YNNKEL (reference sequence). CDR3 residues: CASSHHGQGRNTEAFF. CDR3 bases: TGTGCCAGCAGCCACCACGGACAGGGGAGAAACACTGAAGCTTTCTTT.